Below, one TCR beta chain is given with its context. Its antigen is currently unknown. TCRdb redid the calling of the reads with MiXCR, one entry per CDR3 protein. The profile covers tens of thousands of distinct CDR3 sequences, with roughly a quarter appearing a single time and roughly 50% taken by the ten largest. This entry belongs to a study of T cell repertoires in cytomegalovirus infection. The wider study: The authors relied on CMV epitopes, both recently identified HLA-C-restricted and well-studied HLA-B-restricted. Evidence of both CMV infection and a matching HLA type came from public TCR beta signatures.

V shed 8 bases and J shed 5 bases, with 25 bases lying between them. Germline V lookup: CDR1 KGHDR, CDR2 SFDVKD. The CDR3 spans 17 residues. The study's findings and limits: Individuals carrying CMV plus the relevant HLA were identified by cumulative frequency of public TCR beta families.

This receptor was taken from a human donor in good health (CMV status not recorded). Some clones in this sample may be carry-over from other donors' samples. The V and J genes are TRBV24-1 and TRBJ2-3; possibly TRBD2 for D (6 bases). The sample here was CD8+ T cells from cultured PBMCs, taken from culture after CMV antigen stimulation. CDR3 loop: CATNARDEKGGVDTQYF. The CDR3 region has the DNA TGTGCCACCAACGCTCGGGACGAAAAAGGCGGGGTAGATACGCAGTATTTT.